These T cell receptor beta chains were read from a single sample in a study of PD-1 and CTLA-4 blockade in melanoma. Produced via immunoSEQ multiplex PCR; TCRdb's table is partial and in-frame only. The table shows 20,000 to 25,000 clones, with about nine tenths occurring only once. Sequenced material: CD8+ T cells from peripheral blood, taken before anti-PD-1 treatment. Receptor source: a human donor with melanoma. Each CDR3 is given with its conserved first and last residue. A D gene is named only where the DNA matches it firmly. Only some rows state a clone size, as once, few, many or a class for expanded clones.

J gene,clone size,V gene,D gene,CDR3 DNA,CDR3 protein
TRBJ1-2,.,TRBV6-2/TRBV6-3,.,TGTGCCAGCAGTTGGGTCAGTTGGGGGGCTGATGGCTACACCTTC,CASSWVSWGADGYTF
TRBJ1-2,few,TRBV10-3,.,TGTGCCATCAGTGAGTCTTTAGGGGGAGAGTCTGGCTACACCTTC,CAISESLGGESGYTF
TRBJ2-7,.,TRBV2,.,TGTGCCAGCACACTAGTAAGCTACGAGCAGTACTTC,CASTLVSYEQYF
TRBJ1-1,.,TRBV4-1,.,TGCGCCAGCAGCCAAGCAGCTGCGAACACTGAAGCTTTCTTT,CASSQAAANTEAFF
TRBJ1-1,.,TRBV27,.,TGTGCCAGCAGTTTATCGCCCAGCTTGAACACTGAAGCTTTCTTT,CASSLSPSLNTEAFF
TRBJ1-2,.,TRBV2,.,TGTGCCACCCGGGACAAGAATGGCTACACCTTC,CATRDKNGYTF
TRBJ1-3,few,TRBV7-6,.,TGTGCCAGCAGCTCAGCAGGGGAAAGGCTCTCTGGAAACACCATATATTTT,CASSSAGERLSGNTIYF
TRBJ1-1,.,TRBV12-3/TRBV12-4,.,TGTGCCAGCAGTTTCCCCGGCACTGAAGCTTTCTTT,CASSFPGTEAFF
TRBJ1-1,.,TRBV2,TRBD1,TGTGCCAGCAGTACCCGCGGGACAGGAGAAGCTTTCTTT,CASSTRGTGEAFF
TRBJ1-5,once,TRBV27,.,TGTGCCAGCAGTTTATGGCAGGGCAGCAATCAGCCCCAGCATTTT,CASSLWQGSNQPQHF
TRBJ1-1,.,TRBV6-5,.,TGTGCCAGCAGGAACTACAGGAACACTGAAGCTTTCTTT,CASRNYRNTEAFF
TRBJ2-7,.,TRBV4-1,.,TGCGCCAGCAGCCTTACTAGTTCGAGCTCCTACGAGCAGTACTTC,CASSLTSSSSYEQYF
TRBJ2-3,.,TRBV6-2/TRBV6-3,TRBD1,TGTGCCAGCAGTAACCCCGGGACAGGGAGCACAGATACGCAGTATTTT,CASSNPGTGSTDTQYF
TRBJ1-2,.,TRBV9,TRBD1,TGTGCCAGCAGCGGGGACTATAAAACAGGGGGTGACGGCTACACCTTC,CASSGDYKTGGDGYTF
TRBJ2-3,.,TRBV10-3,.,TGTGCCATCAGTGAGTCAAGGGGGGCTAGCACAGATACGCAGTATTTT,CAISESRGASTDTQYF